The T cell receptor (beta chain) described here comes from a study of regulatory T cells in long-lasting Graves disease. The time point was: newly diagnosed GD, antithyroid drugs for less than 3 months. From PBMCs, RNA was extracted and then used to make the TCR library. Notes on the study in general: New patients shared 966 public clonotypes, fewer than the roughly 2,600 shared by persistent patients.

This clonotype was seen only a few times. Its antigen remains unidentified. Combining iRepertoire HTBI primers with Arm-PCR of CDR3 regions, the authors built TCR beta libraries. TCRdb passed the multiplex PCR reads through MiXCR, listing each CDR3 protein once. Of some 410,000 distinct CDR3 sequences listed, about 17% were seen once; the top ten hold over 8.5%. Germline values: CDR1 SGHDN, CDR2 FVKESK. The CDR3 loop spans 18 amino acids. V trimming: 0 bases; J trimming: 5 bases; junction bases outside the gene matches: 12. These data were likewise used in another study, on T cells in Graves' hyperthyroidism and ophthalmopathy. That publication notes: Ophthalmopathy onset followed model prediction by a median about seven months.

This clonotype originated in a woman in her twenties or thirties with Graves disease. Sequences were derived from peripheral blood mononuclear cells (PBMCs), sampled at new diagnosis, from a patient treated with antithyroid drugs. The chain uses TRBV14 and TRBJ2-3; 9 bases align to TRBD2. CDR3 sequence: CASSQDNWASGILDTQYF. CDR3 nucleotides: TGTGCCAGCAGCCAAGATAACTGGGCTAGCGGGATTTTAGATACGCAGTATTTT.